The 21 T cell receptor beta chains listed next were all sequenced from one sample in a study of T cells in Graves' hyperthyroidism and ophthalmopathy. RNA transcripts yielded amplified TCR beta CDR3 regions. When the TCR CDR3 underwent first-round RT-PCR, the HTBI primer set was used. TCRdb reprocessed the multiplex PCR reads via MiXCR and lists one record per CDR3 protein. The repertoire includes 600,000 to 700,000 distinct CDR3 sequences, just under 45% of them detected once, and about 7.7% sits in the top ten. Sequencing was carried out using peripheral blood or thyroid tissue (not recorded which). Receptor source: an adult man with Graves' disease, either hyperthyroidism or ophthalmopathy (not recorded which).

In its sample, this clonotype was seen a few times. This chain connects TRBV11-2 to TRBJ1-2; no clear D. Germline-derived CDR1 and CDR2 are SGHAT and FQNNGV. The CDR3 contains 8 residues. Trimming shortened V by 11 bases and J by 4 bases, and 2 bases separated the two germline ends. The CDR3 nucleotides read TGTGCCCCCTATGGCTACACCTTC. Its translation: CAPYGYTF.

A few counts support this clonotype. The chain recombines TRBV5-4 with TRBJ1-1, with D perhaps matching TRBD1 (5 bases). Trimming pared 7 bases from V and 3 bases from J, leaving 16 bases between. Germline V gene sequence: CDR1 SGHNT, CDR2 YYREEE (reference sequence). The CDR3 is made up of 14 amino acids. This CDR3 is CASLDIGTDTEAFF. The CDR3 DNA follows: TGTGCCAGCCTTGACATAGGGACCGACACTGAAGCTTTCTTT.

Turning to this clonotype: With a much larger clone just one base away, this may be a read error. This chain uses TRBV5-4 with TRBJ2-2, with D hard to call. Germline lookup yields CDR1 SGHNT and CDR2 YYREEE (reference sequence). This CDR3 spans 11 amino acids. CDR3 sequence (DNA): TGTGCCGGCAGTTACACCGGGGAGCTGTTTTTT. Translation gives CAGSYTGELFF.

This clonotype was detected only a few times. The V call is TRBV7-9, the J call TRBJ1-3, with no clear D. This CDR3 contains 16 residues. The V end lost 6 bases, the J end lost 0 bases, and 15 bases lay between the germline ends. Germline CDR1 is SEHNR and CDR2 is FQNEAQ (reference sequence). CDR3 sequence: CASSSNDGYSGNTIYF. CDR3 in DNA: TGTGCCAGCAGTTCTAATGACGGTTACTCTGGAAACACCATATATTTT. Variable domain in full (rest from reference TRBV7-9 and TRBJ1-3): DTGVSQNPRHKITKRGQNVTFRCDPISEHNRLYWYRQTLGQGPEFLTYFQNEAQLEKSRLLSDRFSAERPKGSFSTLEIQRTEQGDSAMYLCASSSNDGYSGNTIYFGEGSWLTVV.

The chain recombines TRBV24-1 with TRBJ1-1; D unresolved. V was clipped by 8 bases and J by 2 bases, with 11 bases between them. The CDR3 has 13 amino acids. Germline V gene lookup returns CDR1 KGHDR and CDR2 SFDVKD. The CDR3 bases are TGTGCCACCAAGGGCAGACTAAACACTGAAGCTTTCTTT. It specifies CATKGRLNTEAFF.

The DNA for the CDR3 is TGCAGTGCTAGCAGGTTTAATGAAAAACTGTTTTTT. It yields the protein CSASRFNEKLFF. The chain joins TRBV20-1 to TRBJ1-4, with unresolved D. V was pared by 3 bases and J by 4 bases, with 6 bases between. The germline gives CDR1 DFQATT, CDR2 SNEGSKA (reference sequence). The CDR3 totals 12 residues.

V is TRBV2 and J is TRBJ2-7, with 11 bases aligning to TRBD2. Germline V CDR1 and CDR2: SNHLY, FYNNEI. The ends lost 5 bases at V and 2 bases at J; junction bases unmatched: 5. This CDR3 region has 15 residues. The CDR3 loop reads CASSLMTSGTYEQYF. The CDR3, as DNA: TGTGCCAGCAGTTTAATGACTAGCGGGACCTACGAGCAGTACTTC. The complete variable domain, with remaining parts taken from reference TRBV2 and TRBJ2-7, reads EPEVTQTPSHQVTQMGQEVILRCVPISNHLYFYWYRQILGQKVEFLVSFYNNEISEKSEIFDDQFSVERPDGSNFTLKIRSTKLEDSAMYFCASSLMTSGTYEQYFGPGTRLTVT.

V and J are TRBV20-1 and TRBJ2-5, with 9 positions matching TRBD2. The last part of the DNA fits TRBJ2-7 better; the J call may be wrong. This CDR3 is built from 14 residues. CDR1 is DFQATT and CDR2 is SNEGSKA in the germline V gene (reference sequence). Here the CDR3 DNA reads TGCAGTGCTAGACGGGGCGGGGGGGCTTCCGAGCAGTACTTC. As protein: CSARRGGGASEQYF.

A few counts support this clonotype. The J gene is TRBJ1-6, the V gene TRBV7-9; D gene unclear. V was shortened by 0 bases and J by 5 bases, with 11 bases between the two germline ends. In germline, CDR1 is SEHNR, CDR2 FQNEAQ (reference sequence). CDR3 length equals 16 residues. The DNA for the CDR3 is TGTGCCAGCAGCTTAGCGCTGGCAGAGAATAATTCACCCCTCCACTTT. This codes for CASSLALAENNSPLHF. Filled out from reference TRBV7-9 and TRBJ1-6, the complete variable domain reads DTGVSQNPRHKITKRGQNVTFRCDPISEHNRLYWYRQTLGQGPEFLTYFQNEAQLEKSRLLSDRFSAERPKGSFSTLEIQRTEQGDSAMYLCASSLALAENNSPLHFGNGTRLTVT.

This clonotype was counted a few times. This chain joins TRBV7-2 and TRBJ1-2; D remains unclear. The CDR3 contains 14 residues. Germline V gives CDR1 SGHTA, CDR2 FQGNSA. V gave up 5 bases and J gave up 4 bases, with 14 bases separating them. The CDR3 loop reads CASSTYEGGYGYTF. The CDR3 bases are TGTGCCAGCAGCACGTATGAGGGTGGCTATGGCTACACCTTC.

CDR3 region: CASRERGGRETQYF. CDR3 nucleotide sequence: TGTGCCAGCAGAGAGCGGGGGGGCCGGGAGACCCAGTACTTC. The chain carries TRBV2 and TRBJ2-5, with 10 bases lining up with TRBD2. In germline, CDR1 is SNHLY, CDR2 FYNNEI. The CDR3 is 14 residues long. V trimming: 6 bases; J trimming: 5 bases; junction bases outside the gene matches: 6.

V is TRBV19 and J is TRBJ1-2; D perhaps matches TRBD1 (5 bases). Germline V lookup: CDR1 LNHDA, CDR2 SQIVND (reference sequence). V lost 11 bases to trimming and J lost 5 bases, with 15 bases between them. The CDR3 runs to 12 residues. For the CDR3, the DNA is TGTGCCTGGGCTAGACAGTCGTATGGCTACACCTTC. Protein sequence: CAWARQSYGYTF.

At least ten counts were recorded for this clonotype. The gene calls are TRBV2 and TRBJ1-6; D remains unclear. This CDR3 is built from 12 residues. CDR1 is SNHLY, CDR2 FYNNEI, per germline. The V and J ends lost 2 bases and 13 bases respectively, with 9 bases between them. CDR3 protein: CASSESVFPLHF. The CDR3, as DNA: TGTGCCAGCAGTGAATCGGTCTTTCCCCTCCACTTT.

The chain joins TRBV5-1 to TRBJ2-6; D is perhaps TRBD1 or TRBD2 (5 bases each). Germline CDR1 reads SGHRS; CDR2 reads YFSETQ. The CDR3 length is 17 residues. With 4 bases removed from V and 0 bases from J, the gap between germline ends came to 14 bases. CDR3 in amino acids: CASSLTGTGSGANVLTF. For the CDR3, the DNA is TGCGCCAGCAGCCTAACCGGGACGGGCTCTGGGGCCAACGTCCTGACTTTC.

The chain links TRBV29-1 to TRBJ1-4, with 12 bases fitting TRBD1. Trimming removed 5 bases from V and 4 bases from J; junction bases left unmatched: 5. Germline assignment: CDR1 SQVTM and CDR2 ANQGSEA. The CDR3 is 15 residues long. The CDR3: CSVSGTGGVNEKLFF. The CDR3 coding sequence is TGCAGCGTTTCCGGGACAGGGGGCGTTAATGAAAAACTGTTTTTT.

This clonotype has only a few counts. V and J are TRBV11-2 and TRBJ2-2, with 10 bases that match TRBD1. The CDR3 consists of 15 residues. The junction had 7 bases not matched to a gene; V was cut back by 6 bases and J by 6 bases. Germline-derived CDR1 and CDR2 are SGHAT and FQNNGV. CDR3 coding DNA: TGTGCCAGCAGTGACTCAGGACAGGGGGCCGGGGAGCTGTTTTTT. Residues: CASSDSGQGAGELFF.

Comment on this clonotype: An end of the junction does not agree with germline; a read error may underlie this. The chain has TRBV6-1 and TRBJ1-2; D gene unclear. Germline-derived CDR1 and CDR2 are MNHNS and SASEGT. The CDR3 length is 11 residues. In DNA, the CDR3 is TGTGCCAGCAGTCTCGGACTCTCCTACGCCTTC. It codes for CASSLGLSYAF.

This clonotype was recorded once. The V gene is TRBV10-3, the J gene TRBJ1-5; D remains ambiguous. Trimming pared 6 bases from V and 7 bases from J, leaving 13 bases between. The germline gives CDR1 ENHRY, CDR2 SYGVKD. This CDR3 has 13 residues. The CDR3 DNA reads TGTGCCATCAGCGAAGAACCGGGACAGCCCCAGCATTTT. This translates into CAISEEPGQPQHF.

The J gene is TRBJ2-7, the V gene TRBV11-2; 7 positions match TRBD2. There are 15 residues in the CDR3. Trimming cost V 11 bases and J 7 bases; bases outside gene matches: 20. The V gene's germline CDR1 is SGHAT and CDR2 FQNNGV. The CDR3 nucleotides read TGTGCCTGGACTCCACGGGACTCCCGCGGGGGTGAGCAGTACTTC. Amino acid sequence: CAWTPRDSRGGEQYF.

The V gene is TRBV5-1, the J gene TRBJ1-2; TRBD1 aligns across 8 bases. This CDR3 is 14 amino acids long. The ends lost 0 bases at V and 6 bases at J; junction bases unmatched: 4. CDR1 is SGHRS and CDR2 is YFSETQ in the germline V gene. DNA for the CDR3: TGCGCCAGCAGCTTGGCCGCAGGGGGCGATGGCTACACCTTC. Translation gives CASSLAAGGDGYTF.

As regards this clonotype: One junction end does not reproduce the germline sequence, and a read error may be involved. The chain recombines TRBV6-1 with TRBJ2-7; 11 positions agree with TRBD1. CDR1 MNHNS and CDR2 SASEGT come from the germline V gene. This CDR3 has 10 amino acids. CDR3 amino acids: CASSAGTGGF. The CDR3 DNA follows: TGTGCCAGCAGCGCCGGGACAGGGGGCTTC.